This T cell receptor beta chain is from a study of post-analysis software for immune sequencing data. Overall study: Patients had relapsing-remitting, secondary progressive or progressive-relapsing multiple sclerosis; some lacked subtype. Whole-study results and caveats: Five or six TRBV segments were significantly more frequent in patients than in controls. TRBV5-6, TRBV5-1 and TRBV20-1 were among these segments. Normalized Chao1 diversity was significantly reduced in patients versus controls. Under the F measure, samples that were prepared in one batch clustered strongly together.

The CDR3 consists of 14 residues. Germline V gene sequence: CDR1 WNHNN, CDR2 SYGVQD (reference sequence). The V and J ends lost 6 bases and 1 base respectively, with 13 bases between them. Libraries were made from TCR beta cDNA, and they carried unique molecular identifiers. Some 500,000 cDNA molecules were obtained per 1 to 10 million input T cells. From the PCR reads, TCRdb called clonotypes with MiXCR, one entry per CDR3 protein. Of 740,000 or so distinct CDR3 sequences listed, roughly 50% are singletons. In regard to this clonotype: Antigen unknown.

Sequencing was performed on blood. The chain couples TRBV10-1 to TRBJ2-7; perhaps TRBD1 as D (5 bases). This clonotype was obtained from a girl aged 5-17 years with multiple sclerosis. DNA for the CDR3: TGCGCCAGCAGCCGAACCCCAGGGTCCTACGAGCAGTACTTC. This translates into CASSRTPGSYEQYF.